This TCR beta chain was sequenced during a study of T cells in Graves' hyperthyroidism and ophthalmopathy. Amplified TCR beta CDR3 regions came from RNA transcripts. First-round RT-PCR targeting the TCR CDR3 was performed with the HTBI primer set. MiXCR, applied by TCRdb to the multiplex PCR reads, yields one record per CDR3 protein. The repertoire holds about 380,000 distinct CDR3 sequences, with less than 20% as singletons. Cells are PBMCs isolated from about 10 ml of fresh blood. This clonotype was recorded at least ten times. The ends were cut back, 4 bases at V and 1 base at J, with 13 bases in the middle. There are 16 residues in the CDR3.

This sequence originates from a man in his late teens or twenties with Graves' ophthalmopathy. This sequence joins TRBV12-3 or TRBV12-4 and TRBJ2-2; D not certain. The sample was blood. The CDR3 DNA sequence: TGTGCCAGCAGTTGGGATCCCACAGAGAACACCGGGGAGCTGTTTTTT. Translated: CASSWDPTENTGELFF.